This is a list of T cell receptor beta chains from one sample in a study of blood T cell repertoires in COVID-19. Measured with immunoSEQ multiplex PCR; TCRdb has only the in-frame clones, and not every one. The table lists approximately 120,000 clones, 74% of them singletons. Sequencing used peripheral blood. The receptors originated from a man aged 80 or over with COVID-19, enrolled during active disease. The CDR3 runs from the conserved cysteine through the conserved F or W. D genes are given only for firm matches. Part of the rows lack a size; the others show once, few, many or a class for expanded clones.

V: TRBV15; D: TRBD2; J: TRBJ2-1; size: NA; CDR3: CATSVGLAENEQFF; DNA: TGTGCCACCAGCGTGGGACTAGCGGAAAATGAGCAGTTCTTC
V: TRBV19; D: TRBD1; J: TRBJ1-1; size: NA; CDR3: CASSMGTVWNTEAFF; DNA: TGTGCCAGTAGTATGGGGACAGTCTGGAACACTGAAGCTTTCTTT
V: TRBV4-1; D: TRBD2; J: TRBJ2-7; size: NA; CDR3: CASSQEGGFNEQYF; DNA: TGCGCCAGCAGCCAAGAGGGGGGGTTCAACGAGCAGTACTTC
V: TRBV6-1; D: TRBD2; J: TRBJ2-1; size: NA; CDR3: CASSDLGAGGHNEQFF; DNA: TGTGCCAGCAGTGACCTCGGGGCGGGAGGACACAATGAGCAGTTCTTC
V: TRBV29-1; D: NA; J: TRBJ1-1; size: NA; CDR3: CSVVQGTLNTEAFF; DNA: TGCAGCGTTGTGCAGGGGACCCTAAACACTGAAGCTTTCTTT
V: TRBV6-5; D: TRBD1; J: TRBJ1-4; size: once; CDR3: CASSLGTARDEKLFF; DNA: TGTGCCAGCAGTCTCGGGACAGCGAGGGATGAAAAACTGTTTTTT
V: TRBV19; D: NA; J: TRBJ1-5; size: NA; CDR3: CASSGNRGPASNQPQHF; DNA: TGTGCCAGTAGCGGGAACAGAGGTCCGGCTAGCAATCAGCCCCAGCATTTT
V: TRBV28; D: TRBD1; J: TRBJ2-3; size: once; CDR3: CASIGQGFGGSTDTQYF; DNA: TGTGCCAGCATTGGACAGGGCTTTGGGGGGAGCACAGATACGCAGTATTTT
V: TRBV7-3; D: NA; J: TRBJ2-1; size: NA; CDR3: CASSLNRNNEQFF; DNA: TGTGCCAGCAGCTTAAACAGAAACAATGAGCAGTTCTTC
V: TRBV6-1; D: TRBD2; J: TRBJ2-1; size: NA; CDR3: CASSELAGGSSSYNEQFF; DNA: TGTGCCAGCAGTGAGCTAGCGGGAGGGTCAAGCTCCTACAATGAGCAGTTCTTC
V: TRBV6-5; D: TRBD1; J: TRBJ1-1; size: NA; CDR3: CASSSSDRVGAFF; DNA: TGTGCCAGCAGTTCCAGCGACAGGGTTGGAGCTTTCTTT
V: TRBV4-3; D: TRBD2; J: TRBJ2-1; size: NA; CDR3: CASSRLSGRTEGEQFF; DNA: TGCGCCAGCTCTCGTCTGAGCGGGAGGACTGAAGGTGAGCAGTTCTTC
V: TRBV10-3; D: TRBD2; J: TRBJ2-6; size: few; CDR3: CAISGSSGRASGANVLTF; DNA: TGTGCCATCAGTGGCTCTAGCGGGAGGGCCTCGGGGGCCAACGTCCTGACTTTC
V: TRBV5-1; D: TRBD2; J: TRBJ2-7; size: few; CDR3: CASSPRGVLGYEQYF; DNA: TGCGCCAGCAGTCCACGGGGGGTTCTGGGATACGAGCAGTACTTC
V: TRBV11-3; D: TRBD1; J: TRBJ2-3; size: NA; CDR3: CASSTGTGRTDTQYF; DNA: TGTGCCAGCAGCACGGGGACAGGGAGAACAGATACGCAGTATTTT
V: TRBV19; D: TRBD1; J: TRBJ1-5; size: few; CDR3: CASSPGGRNQPQHF; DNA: TGTGCCAGTAGTCCAGGGGGCCGCAATCAGCCCCAGCATTTT
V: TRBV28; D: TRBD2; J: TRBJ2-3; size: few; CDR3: CASSSLLAGEADTQYF; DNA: TGTGCCAGCAGTTCCCTGCTAGCGGGAGAGGCAGATACGCAGTATTTT
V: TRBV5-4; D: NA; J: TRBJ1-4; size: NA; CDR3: CASSAIGTSGEKLFF; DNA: TGTGCCAGCAGCGCTATCGGGACATCGGGTGAAAAACTGTTTTTT
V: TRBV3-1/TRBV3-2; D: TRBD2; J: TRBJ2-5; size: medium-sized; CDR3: CASTLIAGETQYF; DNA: TGTGCCAGCACCCTAATAGCGGGGGAGACCCAGTACTTC
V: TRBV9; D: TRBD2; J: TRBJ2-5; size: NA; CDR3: CASSVAGGRGETQYF; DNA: TGTGCCAGCAGCGTAGCGGGCGGGAGGGGAGAGACCCAGTACTTC
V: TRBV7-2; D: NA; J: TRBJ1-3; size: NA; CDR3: CASSQRQFSGNTIYF; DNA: TGTGCCAGCAGCCAACGACAGTTCTCTGGAAACACCATATATTTT